The 22 T cell receptor beta chains presented below share a single source sample, sequenced in a study of cytomegalovirus exposure and HLA in healthy donors. Primers included in the PCR were 60 Vbeta and 13 Jbeta primers. The assay was immunoSEQ multiplex PCR, and TCRdb's table has in-frame clones only and misses some. The sample spans more than 70,000 clones; the ten largest clones claim 1.5%. The specimen was PBMCs. The receptors were gathered from an older woman in good health and CMV-seronegative.

V and J are TRBV5-4 and TRBJ2-1, with 13 bases matching TRBD2. Per the germline V gene, CDR1 is SGHNT and CDR2 is YYREEE (reference sequence). This CDR3 spans 15 amino acids. V lost 0 bases and J lost 11; bases outside the gene matches: 5. The CDR3 region is CASSLVGTSGAKQFF. As DNA, the CDR3 is TGTGCCAGCAGCTTGGTCGGGACTAGCGGGGCCAAGCAGTTCTTC.

The gene calls are TRBV29-1 and TRBJ1-1; the D gene is possibly TRBD1 (5 bases). V was cut by 7 bases and J by 0 bases, with 15 bases left in between. The CDR3 spans 14 residues. Per the germline V gene, CDR1 is SQVTM and CDR2 is ANQGSEA. The CDR3 DNA follows: TGCAGCGCCGGTCGCGACAGACTGAACACTGAAGCTTTCTTT. This sequence encodes CSAGRDRLNTEAFF.

The J gene is TRBJ1-2, the V gene TRBV28; D may be TRBD1 (6 bases). The CDR3 loop spans 14 amino acids. Germline CDR1 reads MDHEN; CDR2 reads SYDVKM. V lost 2 bases, J lost 4 bases, and 11 bases lay in between. CDR3 protein: CASSLGGGAYGYTF. As DNA, the CDR3 is TGTGCCAGCAGTTTAGGAGGGGGGGCCTATGGCTACACCTTC.

The chain employs TRBV7-8 and TRBJ2-7, with 11 positions matching TRBD2. Trimming removed 5 bases from V and 3 bases from J; junction bases left unmatched: 3. The germline gives CDR1 SGHVS, CDR2 FQNEAQ. The CDR3 is 14 residues long. The CDR3 DNA is TGTGCCAGCAGCCGACTAGCGGGAAACTACGAGCAGTACTTC. As protein: CASSRLAGNYEQYF. Filled out from reference TRBV7-8 and TRBJ2-7, the complete variable domain reads GAGVSQSPRYKVAKRGQDVALRCDPISGHVSLFWYQQALGQGPEFLTYFQNEAQLDKSGLPSDRFFAERPEGSVSTLKIQRTQQEDSAVYLCASSRLAGNYEQYFGPGTRLTVT.

The chain uses TRBV7-3 and TRBJ2-3; D is uncertain. Looked up from germline, CDR1 is SGHTA and CDR2 is FQGTGA. V shed 5 bases and J shed 5 bases, with 8 bases lying between them. The CDR3 runs 12 residues. CDR3 sequence: CASSPTGDTQYF. The CDR3 DNA reads TGTGCCAGCAGCCCCACGGGAGATACGCAGTATTTT.

V gene TRBV7-3 combines with J gene TRBJ2-3; 10 nucleotides align to TRBD2. Germline trimming cut 1 base from V and 5 bases from J; bases unmatched to any gene: 6. The V gene's germline CDR1 is SGHTA and CDR2 FQGTGA. The CDR3 contains 16 residues. The CDR3 DNA sequence: TGTGCCAGCAGCTTAATTCCTAGCGGGAGTGGAGATACGCAGTATTTT. Amino acid sequence: CASSLIPSGSGDTQYF.

The chain has TRBV5-5 and TRBJ1-2; D call uncertain. V gave up 5 bases and J gave up 7 bases, with 12 bases separating them. The germline gives CDR1 SGHKS, CDR2 YYEKEE (reference sequence). The CDR3 length is 12 residues. CDR3 amino acids: CASSGRAGGYTF. In nucleotides, the CDR3 is TGTGCCAGCAGTGGCAGAGCAGGTGGCTACACCTTC.

This rearrangement joins TRBV5-1 to TRBJ2-5, with 10 bases lining up with TRBD2. Germline CDR1 is SGHRS and CDR2 is YFSETQ. The CDR3 extends over 16 amino acids. The ends lost 0 bases at V and 4 bases at J; junction bases unmatched: 6. The CDR3 loop reads CASSLVPSGSTETQYF. CDR3 DNA: TGCGCCAGCAGCTTGGTTCCTAGCGGGAGCACAGAGACCCAGTACTTC.

The chain uses TRBV27 and TRBJ1-3; possible D gene TRBD1, 5 bases. V was shortened by 6 bases and J by 4 bases, with 16 bases between the two germline ends. Germline V gives CDR1 MNHEY, CDR2 SMNVEV (reference sequence). CDR3 length: 15 amino acids. The CDR3 loop reads CASSNLGLGGNTIYF. The CDR3, as DNA: TGTGCCAGCAGCAACTTGGGACTCGGGGGAAACACCATATATTTT.

With regard to this clone: This same CDR3 is encoded by further DNA sequences in the sample. For the CDR3, the DNA is TGTGCCAGTAGTACGGACAGGGGATCCTACGAGCAGTACTTC. This codes for CASSTDRGSYEQYF. The chain employs TRBV19 and TRBJ2-7, with 9 bases fitting TRBD1. Unmatched junction bases numbered 2, after V lost 4 bases and J lost 1 base. Looked up from germline, CDR1 is LNHDA and CDR2 is SQIVND (reference sequence). The CDR3 loop spans 14 amino acids.

In nucleotides, the CDR3 is TGTGCCAGCAGCTTACCCCCCGGGGGGCGGAACGAGCAGTACTTC. The encoded protein is CASSLPPGGRNEQYF. V and J are TRBV7-9 and TRBJ2-7; possibly TRBD2 for D (7 bases). The CDR3 runs 15 residues. CDR1 SEHNR and CDR2 FQNEAQ come from the germline V gene (reference sequence). V gave up 2 bases and J gave up 5 bases, with 16 bases separating them.

The chain carries TRBV30 and TRBJ2-3; D is uncertain. This CDR3 is built from 12 residues. From germline, CDR1 is GTSNPN and CDR2 SVGIG (reference sequence). V lost 3 bases and J lost 0, with 4 bases in between. The CDR3 nucleotides are TGTGCCTGGAGCGGGAGCACAGATACGCAGTATTTT. It translates to CAWSGSTDTQYF.

The chain links TRBV7-8 to TRBJ2-7; D perhaps matches TRBD2 (5 bases). Germline CDR1 is SGHVS and CDR2 is FQNEAQ. Trimming shortened V by 5 bases and J by 5 bases, and 10 bases separated the two germline ends. The CDR3 contains 12 residues. CDR3 sequence (DNA): TGTGCCAGCAGCCACGCGGGTAACGAGCAGTACTTC. It translates to CASSHAGNEQYF.

J is TRBJ2-3 and V is TRBV6-4, with 8 positions matching TRBD2. Germline trimming cut 0 bases from V and 5 bases from J; bases unmatched to any gene: 7. The CDR3 contains 16 residues. CDR1 is MRHNA and CDR2 is SNTAGT in the germline V gene. The CDR3 nucleotides are TGTGCCAGCAGTGACTCTTTCCTAACTAGCGGAGATACGCAGTATTTT. Protein sequence: CASSDSFLTSGDTQYF.

This chain joins TRBV4-3 and TRBJ2-2; 7 bases match TRBD2. From germline, CDR1 is LGHNA and CDR2 YSLEER. The trim removed 0 bases at V and 5 bases at J, leaving 3 bases unmatched. The CDR3 runs to 15 residues. The CDR3 here is CASSQDWGGTGELFF. The CDR3 region has the DNA TGCGCCAGCAGCCAAGATTGGGGGGGAACCGGGGAGCTGTTTTTT.

Remarks on this clone: Mismatch with germline at one junction end may stem from a read error. The chain carries TRBV7-8 and TRBJ2-1; D is perhaps TRBD2 (5 bases). The CDR3 extends over 18 amino acids. In germline, CDR1 is SGHVS, CDR2 FQNEAQ. CDR3 residues: CASSLERRPLPKVLIEVF. The CDR3 DNA is TGTGCCAGCAGCTTAGAACGGAGGCCCCTCCCTAAGGTCCTTATTGAGGTCTTC.

This chain connects TRBV2 to TRBJ1-2; 10 nucleotides match TRBD1. The V segment lost 0 bases and the J segment 9 bases; nucleotides outside the gene matches: 4. The germline V gene has CDR1 SNHLY and CDR2 FYNNEI. The CDR3 is made up of 14 amino acids. Here the CDR3 reads CASSEARTGGSYTF. CDR3 in DNA: TGTGCCAGCAGTGAAGCCCGGACAGGGGGTAGCTACACCTTC.

In the case of this clone: The DNA is left out, because the CDR3 cannot be placed on it with certainty; the CDR3 is given as TCRdb lists it. The same CDR3 also results from other DNA sequences found in this sample. The genes are TRBV27 and TRBJ2-3; TRBD2 is the table's D call and was not checked against the DNA. The V gene's germline CDR1 is MNHEY and CDR2 SMNVEV (reference sequence). The CDR3 extends over 14 residues, inclusive of both ends. The CDR3: CASRVAGGTDTQYF.

The chain uses TRBV11-2 and TRBJ2-3; 9 bases match TRBD2. The junction had 14 bases not matched to a gene; V was cut back by 7 bases and J by 6 bases. Germline V gene lookup returns CDR1 SGHAT and CDR2 FQNNGV. The CDR3 consists of 16 residues. CDR3: CASTDSLAGRLDTQYF. CDR3 nucleotide sequence: TGTGCCAGCACCGACTCTCTAGCGGGGCGCCTTGATACGCAGTATTTT.

The chain joins TRBV7-2 to TRBJ2-2; 9 bases map to TRBD2. Germline-derived CDR1 and CDR2 are SGHTA and FQGNSA. The CDR3 length is 17 residues. Unmatched junction bases numbered 11, after V lost 5 bases and J lost 4 bases. CDR3 sequence (DNA): TGTGCCAGCAGCCCGAGTGGCGGGAGGGCCCGCACCGGGGAGCTGTTTTTT. Encoded protein: CASSPSGGRARTGELFF.

V gene TRBV5-1 combines with J gene TRBJ2-3; weak D call: TRBD2 (6 bases). Germline V gives CDR1 SGHRS, CDR2 YFSETQ. Trimming removed 2 bases at V and 3 bases at J, with 10 bases between. The CDR3 is 14 amino acids. CDR3 region: CASSFRAGTDTQYF. CDR3 bases: TGCGCCAGCAGCTTTAGGGCGGGAACAGATACGCAGTATTTT. The full variable domain, in which reference TRBV5-1 and TRBJ2-3 provide the parts outside the CDR3, is KAGVTQTPRYLIKTRGQQVTLSCSPISGHRSVSWYQQTPGQGLQFLFEYFSETQRNKGNFPGRFSGRQFSNSRSEMNVSTLELGDSALYLCASSFRAGTDTQYFGPGTRLTVL.

The chain couples TRBV6-5 to TRBJ2-1; no reliable D call. The germline gives CDR1 MNHEY, CDR2 SVGAGI. This CDR3 comprises 14 residues. V lost 5 bases and J lost 8, with 16 bases in between. CDR3 nucleotide sequence: TGTGCCAGCAGTCAGGCTGGGCAGCCGGATGAGCAGTTCTTC. It codes for CASSQAGQPDEQFF.